The present T cell receptor beta chain was sequenced within a study of blood T cell repertoires in COVID-19. Study summary: PBMCs, B-cell-depleted T cells, or T cells provided the cDNA or gDNA that made up the material.

Clones were read by immunoSEQ multiplex PCR, and TCRdb kept only the in-frame ones, dropping some. The repertoire holds some 360,000 clones, with roughly 90% as singletons. The CDR3 runs to 12 residues. Trimming left V 0 bases short and J 10 bases short, with 9 bases between. In germline, CDR1 is KGHSY, CDR2 FQNENV. This sequence joins TRBV16 and TRBJ1-1; no clear D. The source is a woman in her fifties or sixties with COVID-19, enrolled during active disease. Material: peripheral blood. CDR3 residues: CASSQSLTRAFF. In DNA form, the CDR3 reads TGTGCCAGCAGCCAATCCCTCACAAGAGCTTTCTTT.